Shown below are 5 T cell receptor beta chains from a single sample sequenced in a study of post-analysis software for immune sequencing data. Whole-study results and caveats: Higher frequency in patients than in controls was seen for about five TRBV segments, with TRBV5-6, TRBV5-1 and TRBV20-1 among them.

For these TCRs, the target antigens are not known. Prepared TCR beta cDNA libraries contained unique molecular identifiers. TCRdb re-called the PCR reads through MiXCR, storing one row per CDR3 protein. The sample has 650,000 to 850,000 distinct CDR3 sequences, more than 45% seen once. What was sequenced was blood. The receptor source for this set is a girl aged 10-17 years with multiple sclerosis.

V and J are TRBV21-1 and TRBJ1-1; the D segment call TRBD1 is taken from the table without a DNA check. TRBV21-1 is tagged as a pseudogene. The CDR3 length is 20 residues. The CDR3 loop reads CASSKPLSGTQGRMNTEVFF. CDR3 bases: TGTGCCAGCAGCAAACCCCTATCCGGGACCCAGGGGCGCATGAACACTGAAGTTTTCTTT.

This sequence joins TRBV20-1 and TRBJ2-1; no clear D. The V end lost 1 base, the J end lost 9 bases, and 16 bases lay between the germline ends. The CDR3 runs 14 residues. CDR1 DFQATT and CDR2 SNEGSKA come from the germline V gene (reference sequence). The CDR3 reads CSARGPSAPSEQFF. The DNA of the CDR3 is TGCAGTGCTAGAGGCCCCTCAGCGCCCTCTGAGCAGTTCTTC.

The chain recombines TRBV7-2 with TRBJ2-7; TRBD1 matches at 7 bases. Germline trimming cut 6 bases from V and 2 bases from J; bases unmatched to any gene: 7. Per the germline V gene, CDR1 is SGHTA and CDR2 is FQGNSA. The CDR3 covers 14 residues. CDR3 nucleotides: TGTGCCAGCAGACCCGGGACAGCTACCTACGAGCAGTACTTC. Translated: CASRPGTATYEQYF.

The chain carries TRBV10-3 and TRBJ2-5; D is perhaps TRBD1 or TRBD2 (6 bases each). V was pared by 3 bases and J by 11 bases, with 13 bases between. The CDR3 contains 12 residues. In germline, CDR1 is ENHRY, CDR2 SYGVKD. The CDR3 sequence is CAISDLRGEQYF. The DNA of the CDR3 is TGTGCCATCAGTGATCTGAGGGGGGAGCAGTACTTC.

In DNA, the CDR3 is TGCGCCAGCAGCCACCCCCGGACAGGGAAGTATGGCTACACCTTC. Translation: CASSHPRTGKYGYTF. The chain is built from TRBV4-1 and TRBJ1-2; TRBD1 agrees at 8 bases. This CDR3 contains 15 residues. In germline, CDR1 is MGHRA, CDR2 YSYEKL. The V and J ends lost 3 bases and 5 bases, in that order; junction bases with no gene match: 8.